These 22 T cell receptor beta chains were sequenced from one sample in a study of cytomegalovirus exposure and HLA in healthy donors. PCR involved 60 Vbeta and 13 Jbeta primers. The repertoire was sequenced with immunoSEQ multiplex PCR; TCRdb's copy has only in-frame clones and lacks some. The data show about 110,000 clones, about 79% seen once. Sequencing was carried out using PBMCs. All receptors derive from a man aged 45-65 years in good health and CMV-seropositive.

This chain uses TRBV7-3 with TRBJ1-1, with 10 bases that match TRBD1. The CDR3 extends over 13 amino acids. The V gene's germline CDR1 is SGHTA and CDR2 FQGTGA. Unmatched junction bases numbered 3, after V lost 5 bases and J lost 6 bases. In DNA form, the CDR3 reads TGTGCCAGCAGCCCCGGACAGGGGGCTGAAGCTTTCTTT. It encodes CASSPGQGAEAFF.

The CDR3 DNA reads TGTGCCAGCTTTTACAGGGGGACTAACACTGAAGCTTTCTTT. Residues: CASFYRGTNTEAFF. The V gene is TRBV28, the J gene TRBJ1-1, with 8 bases matching TRBD1. Trimming at V came to 8 bases and at J to 2 bases, leaving 7 bases not matched to a gene. In germline, CDR1 is MDHEN, CDR2 SYDVKM. The CDR3 has 14 residues.

This chain connects TRBV6-1 to TRBJ2-5; 11 nucleotides line up with TRBD1. The DNA matches TRBJ2-7 better at its end, which makes the J call doubtful. CDR1 MNHNS and CDR2 SASEGT come from the germline V gene. This CDR3 is 15 amino acids long. CDR3 in amino acids: CASSQYGDRGNEQYF. The CDR3 bases are TGTGCCAGCAGCCAATACGGGGACAGGGGGAACGAGCAGTACTTC.

This chain uses TRBV27 with TRBJ1-5, with 8 nucleotides matching TRBD1. V was clipped by 5 bases and J by 0 bases; unmatched bases: 3. The CDR3 totals 15 residues. Germline V gives CDR1 MNHEY, CDR2 SMNVEV (reference sequence). CDR3 protein: CASSRTGFSNQPQHF. The CDR3 nucleotides are TGTGCCAGCAGTCGGACAGGGTTTAGCAATCAGCCCCAGCATTTT.

The chain uses TRBV2 and TRBJ2-5; 8 positions agree with TRBD2. Germline loops: CDR1 SNHLY, CDR2 FYNNEI. The CDR3 runs to 14 residues. The J segment lost 5 bases and the V segment lost 4 bases, leaving 6 bases of the junction unmatched. This chain's CDR3 is CASSVKRESETQYF. DNA for the CDR3: TGTGCCAGCAGTGTAAAGCGGGAGTCCGAGACCCAGTACTTC.

This rearrangement joins TRBV5-1 to TRBJ1-1, with D perhaps TRBD1 (5 bases). Deletions cut 3 bases from V and 1 base from J, with 10 bases between. The CDR3 loop spans 14 amino acids. Germline V gene sequence: CDR1 SGHRS, CDR2 YFSETQ. The CDR3 DNA reads TGCGCCAGCAGCTGGGGGGTCGAGAACACTGAAGCTTTCTTT. This encodes CASSWGVENTEAFF.

This clone was counted between two and nine times. J is TRBJ2-3 and V is TRBV12-5, with 8 bases fitting TRBD2. Unmatched junction bases numbered 15, after V lost 6 bases and J lost 1 base. This CDR3 spans 18 amino acids. Per germline, CDR1 LGHNT and CDR2 FRNRAP. The CDR3 bases are TGTGCTAGTGGGGGGGGGAGAGCGGGGGCAATCGGCACAGATACGCAGTATTTT. It is translated as CASGGGRAGAIGTDTQYF. Using reference TRBV12-5 and TRBJ2-3 for the parts outside the CDR3, the full variable domain is DARVTQTPRHKVTEMGQEVTMRCQPILGHNTVFWYRQTMMQGLELLAYFRNRAPLDDSGMPKDRFSAEMPDATLATLKIQPSEPRDSAVYFCASGGGRAGAIGTDTQYFGPGTRLTVL.

This chain uses TRBV5-1 with TRBJ1-1, with 9 nucleotides matching TRBD1. The trim removed 4 bases at V and 5 bases at J, leaving 9 bases unmatched. The CDR3 runs 15 residues. From germline, CDR1 is SGHRS and CDR2 YFSETQ. The DNA of the CDR3 is TGCGCCAGCAGCACCATTGGACAGGGGAGTACTGAAGCTTTCTTT. It encodes CASSTIGQGSTEAFF.

The chain is built from TRBV7-9 and TRBJ1-1, with D perhaps matching TRBD1 (5 bases). Germline values: CDR1 SEHNR, CDR2 FQNEAQ (reference sequence). Deletions cut 5 bases from V and 5 bases from J, with 12 bases between. The CDR3 has 13 residues. CDR3 DNA: TGTGCCAGCAGCCCCACAGGAGGGACTGAAGCTTTCTTT. This gives the protein CASSPTGGTEAFF.

This clone has just a few counts. The chain combines TRBV5-1 with TRBJ1-5, with 11 bases identical to TRBD1. V trimming: 4 bases; J trimming: 3 bases; junction bases outside the gene matches: 6. CDR1 is SGHRS and CDR2 is YFSETQ in the germline V gene. This CDR3 spans 16 amino acids. CDR3 in amino acids: CASSPGTGGANQPQHF. DNA of the CDR3: TGCGCCAGCAGCCCTGGGACAGGGGGTGCCAATCAGCCCCAGCATTTT.

The chain employs TRBV9 and TRBJ1-3; 7 bases are a match to TRBD1. Germline CDR1 and CDR2: SGDLS and YYNGEE. This CDR3 contains 16 residues. The V segment lost 4 bases and the J segment 0 bases; nucleotides outside the gene matches: 7. CDR3 bases: TGTGCCAGCAGCTCCCGGGACAGCCTCTCTGGAAACACCATATATTTT. It codes for CASSSRDSLSGNTIYF.

The rearrangement links TRBV29-1 to TRBJ2-5; perhaps TRBD2 as D (6 bases). This CDR3 comprises 15 residues. V was shortened by 4 bases and J by 0 bases, with 15 bases between the two germline ends. Germline V gene lookup returns CDR1 SQVTM and CDR2 ANQGSEA. CDR3 in DNA: TGCAGCGTTGGGGGTCGTACGGGGGACCAAGAGACCCAGTACTTC. It translates to CSVGGRTGDQETQYF.

The chain couples TRBV14 to TRBJ2-7; 7 nucleotides line up with TRBD1. The CDR3 is 12 residues long. Germline trimming cut 5 bases from V and 3 bases from J; bases unmatched to any gene: 1. Germline-derived CDR1 and CDR2 are SGHDN and FVKESK. The CDR3 region is CASSTGVYEQYF. In DNA, the CDR3 is TGTGCCAGCAGCACAGGGGTCTACGAGCAGTACTTC.

V and J are TRBV2 and TRBJ1-5, with TRBD1 as a possible D gene (5 bases). Germline V gene lookup returns CDR1 SNHLY and CDR2 FYNNEI. Trimming stripped 4 bases from V and 4 bases from J, with 14 bases between. The CDR3 totals 15 residues. The CDR3 loop is CASSVAGKGNQPQHF. The CDR3 region has the DNA TGTGCCAGCAGTGTGGCAGGGAAAGGGAATCAGCCCCAGCATTTT.

In the case of this clone: In the same sample, other DNA sequences code for this CDR3. The genes are TRBV6-6 and TRBJ1-1; 7 bases are shared with TRBD1. The CDR3 loop spans 14 amino acids. Unmatched junction bases numbered 1, after V lost 2 bases and J lost 1 base. Germline V gene lookup returns CDR1 MNHNY and CDR2 SVGAGI (reference sequence). In DNA form, the CDR3 reads TGTGCCAGCAGTTACCGGACAGGGAACACTGAAGCTTTCTTT. Protein product: CASSYRTGNTEAFF.

This clone came up once. This chain joins TRBV4-1 and TRBJ2-7, with D possibly matching TRBD2 (6 bases). Trimming removed 0 bases from V and 7 bases from J, with 13 bases in between. The V gene's germline CDR1 is MGHRA and CDR2 YSYEKL. The CDR3 sequence is 14 residues long. The CDR3 reads CASSQEVGRREQYF. Written as DNA, the CDR3 is TGCGCCAGCAGCCAAGAGGTGGGGAGGCGGGAGCAGTACTTC.

This clone was seen just once. This rearrangement joins TRBV10-3 to TRBJ2-3; tentatively, D is TRBD2 (7 bases). This CDR3 is 12 amino acids long. Between the trimmed V and J ends, which lost 6 bases and 11 bases, there was a span of 15 bases. Germline V gene lookup returns CDR1 ENHRY and CDR2 SYGVKD. CDR3 DNA: TGTGCCATCAGCACGACGGGGGGCGGGCAGTATTTT. Translated: CAISTTGGGQYF.

The V call is TRBV10-3, the J call TRBJ1-1; possibly TRBD1 for D (6 bases). This CDR3 has 14 residues. Germline V gene sequence: CDR1 ENHRY, CDR2 SYGVKD. V was pared by 7 bases and J by 1 base, with 13 bases between. CDR3 residues: CAIIQGTRNTEAFF. CDR3 coding DNA: TGTGCCATCATCCAAGGGACAAGGAACACTGAAGCTTTCTTT.

This clone has just a few counts. J is TRBJ2-5 and V is TRBV18; 7 bases are shared with TRBD1. Germline CDR1 KGHSH, CDR2 LQKENI. The CDR3 covers 14 residues. The trim removed 3 bases at V and 4 bases at J, leaving 5 bases unmatched. The CDR3 loop is CASSPQGVRETQYF. DNA of the CDR3: TGTGCCAGCTCACCTCAGGGGGTGAGAGAGACCCAGTACTTC.

The chain combines TRBV6-1 with TRBJ2-7; perhaps TRBD1 as D (6 bases). Trimming left V 7 bases short and J 5 bases short, with 18 bases between. Germline values: CDR1 MNHNS, CDR2 SASEGT. This CDR3 has 14 amino acids. The DNA for the CDR3 is TGTGCCAGCAACCCCGCAGGGGCTCGGGACGAGCAGTACTTC. Its protein product is CASNPAGARDEQYF.

The chain combines TRBV19 with TRBJ2-7, with a tentative D call TRBD2 (6 bases). V shed 2 bases and J shed 1 base, with 9 bases lying between them. The length of the CDR3 is 14 residues. Germline V gene data show CDR1 as LNHDA and CDR2 as SQIVND (reference sequence). The CDR3, as DNA: TGTGCCAGTAGTATATTGGGAGGATCCTACGAGCAGTACTTC. Encoded protein: CASSILGGSYEQYF.

This chain connects TRBV7-9 to TRBJ2-7; TRBD2 agrees at 8 bases. Looked up from germline, CDR1 is SEHNR and CDR2 is FQNEAQ (reference sequence). Germline trimming cut 3 bases from V and 7 bases from J; bases unmatched to any gene: 8. CDR3 length: 14 residues. The CDR3 is CASSLYAGGGEQYF. DNA of the CDR3: TGTGCCAGCAGCTTGTACGCCGGGGGGGGTGAGCAGTACTTC.